This T cell receptor beta chain emerged from a study of T cell changes during pregnancy in multiple sclerosis. The CDR3 spans 16 residues. Trimming stripped 1 base from V and 1 base from J, with 13 bases between. Germline V gene sequence: CDR1 LNHNV, CDR2 YYDKDF (reference sequence). The repertoire was sequenced with immunoSEQ multiplex PCR; TCRdb's copy has only in-frame clones and lacks some. The sample has about 100,000 clones; around 92% are singletons. The chain uses TRBV15 and TRBJ1-1; weak D call: TRBD1 (6 bases). Sequences were derived from peripheral blood, sampled after pregnancy. This clonotype originated in a female donor with multiple sclerosis, enrolled in a pregnancy study. CDR3 sequence reads: CATSRGTGRGNTEAFF. In DNA, the CDR3 is TGTGCCACCAGCAGAGGAACAGGGAGGGGGAACACTGAAGCTTTCTTT.